This T cell receptor beta chain is drawn from a study of molecular identifiers for immune sequencing clone quantification. Looking at the study overall: In replicates, the authors split RNA from about 20,000 or 100,000 naive CD8 cells five ways and sequenced four. Study-wide findings and caveats: In CMV-specific effectors, clones above 20 copies held over 99% of molecules; naive, under 1%. Barcode-sharing identical TCR molecules could underestimate highly expanded clone sizes.

When naive CD8 T cells were sorted, they were gated as CD8+CD4-CCR7+CD45RA+. In TCRdb, the PCR reads were re-called with MiXCR into one record per CDR3 protein. The sample lists approximately 550,000 distinct CDR3 sequences; over 20% were seen once. This clonotype has a count of ten or more. Antigen unknown. The CDR3 covers 14 residues. Trimming removed 0 bases from V and 0 bases from J, with 4 bases in between. Germline V CDR1 and CDR2: SGHTS, YDEGEE. The specimen sequenced was naive CD8+ T cells from blood, with Jurkat cell RNA spiked in. Stated subset: FACS-sorted CD8+CD4-CCR7+CD45RA+ naive T cells. The TCR was taken from a human donor in good health. Some libraries in this study had Jurkat cell RNA spiked in. The chain uses TRBV5-8 and TRBJ1-5; D is unresolved. The CDR3 DNA is TGTGCCAGCAGCTTGGCCAGTAGCAATCAGCCCCAGCATTTT. Encoded protein: CASSLASSNQPQHF. The variable domain in full, with the rest retrieved from reference TRBV5-8 and TRBJ1-5, is EAGVTQSPTHLIKTRGQQATLRCSPISGHTSVYWYQQALGLGLQFLLWYDEGEERNRGNFPPRFSGRQFPNYSSELNVNALELEDSALYLCASSLASSNQPQHFGDGTRLSIL.